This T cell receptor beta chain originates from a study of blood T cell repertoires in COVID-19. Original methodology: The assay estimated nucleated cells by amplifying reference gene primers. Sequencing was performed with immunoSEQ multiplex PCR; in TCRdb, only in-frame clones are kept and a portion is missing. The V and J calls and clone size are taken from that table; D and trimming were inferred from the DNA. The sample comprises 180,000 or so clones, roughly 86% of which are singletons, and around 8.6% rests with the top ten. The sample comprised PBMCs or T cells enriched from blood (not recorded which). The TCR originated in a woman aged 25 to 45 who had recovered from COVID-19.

CDR3 region: CASSLVGSGSLDEQFF. The CDR3 coding sequence is TGTGCCAGCAGCTTAGTGGGTAGCGGGAGTCTGGATGAGCAGTTCTTC. V and J are TRBV7-8 and TRBJ2-1, with TRBD2 matching 9 bases. This CDR3 is built from 16 residues. Looked up from germline, CDR1 is SGHVS and CDR2 is FQNEAQ. Trimming removed 1 base from V and 8 bases from J; junction bases left unmatched: 9.